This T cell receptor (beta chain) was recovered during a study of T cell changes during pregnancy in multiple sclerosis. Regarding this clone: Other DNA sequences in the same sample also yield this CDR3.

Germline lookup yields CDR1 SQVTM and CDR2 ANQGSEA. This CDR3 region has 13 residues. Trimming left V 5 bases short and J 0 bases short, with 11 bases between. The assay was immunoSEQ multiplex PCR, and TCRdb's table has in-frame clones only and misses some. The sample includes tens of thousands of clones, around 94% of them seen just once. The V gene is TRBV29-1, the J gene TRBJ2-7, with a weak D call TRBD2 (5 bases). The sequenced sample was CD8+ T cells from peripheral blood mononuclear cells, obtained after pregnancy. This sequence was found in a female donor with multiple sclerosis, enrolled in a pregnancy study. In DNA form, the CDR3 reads TGCAGCGTTCTAGCAGAGAGCTCCTACGAGCAGTACTTC. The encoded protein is CSVLAESSYEQYF.